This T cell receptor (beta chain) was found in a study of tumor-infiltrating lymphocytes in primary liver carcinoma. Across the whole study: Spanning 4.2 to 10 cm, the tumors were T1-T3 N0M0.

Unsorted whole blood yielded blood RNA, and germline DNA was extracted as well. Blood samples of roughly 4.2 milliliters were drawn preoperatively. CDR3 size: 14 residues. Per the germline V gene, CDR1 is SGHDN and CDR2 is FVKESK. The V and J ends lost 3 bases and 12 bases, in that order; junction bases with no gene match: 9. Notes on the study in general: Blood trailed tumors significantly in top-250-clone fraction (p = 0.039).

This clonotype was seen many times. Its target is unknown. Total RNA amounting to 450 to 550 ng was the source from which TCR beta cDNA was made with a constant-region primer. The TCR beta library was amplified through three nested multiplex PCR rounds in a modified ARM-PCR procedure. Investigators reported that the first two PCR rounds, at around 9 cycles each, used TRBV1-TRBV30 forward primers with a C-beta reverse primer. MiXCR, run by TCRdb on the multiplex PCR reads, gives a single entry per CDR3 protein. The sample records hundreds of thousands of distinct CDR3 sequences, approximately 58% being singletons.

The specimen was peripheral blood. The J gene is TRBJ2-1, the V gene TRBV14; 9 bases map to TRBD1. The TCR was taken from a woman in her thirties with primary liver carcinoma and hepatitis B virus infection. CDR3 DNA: TGTGCCAGCAGCCATCCCGGGACAGGGAAGGGGCAGTTCTTC. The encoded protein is CASSHPGTGKGQFF.